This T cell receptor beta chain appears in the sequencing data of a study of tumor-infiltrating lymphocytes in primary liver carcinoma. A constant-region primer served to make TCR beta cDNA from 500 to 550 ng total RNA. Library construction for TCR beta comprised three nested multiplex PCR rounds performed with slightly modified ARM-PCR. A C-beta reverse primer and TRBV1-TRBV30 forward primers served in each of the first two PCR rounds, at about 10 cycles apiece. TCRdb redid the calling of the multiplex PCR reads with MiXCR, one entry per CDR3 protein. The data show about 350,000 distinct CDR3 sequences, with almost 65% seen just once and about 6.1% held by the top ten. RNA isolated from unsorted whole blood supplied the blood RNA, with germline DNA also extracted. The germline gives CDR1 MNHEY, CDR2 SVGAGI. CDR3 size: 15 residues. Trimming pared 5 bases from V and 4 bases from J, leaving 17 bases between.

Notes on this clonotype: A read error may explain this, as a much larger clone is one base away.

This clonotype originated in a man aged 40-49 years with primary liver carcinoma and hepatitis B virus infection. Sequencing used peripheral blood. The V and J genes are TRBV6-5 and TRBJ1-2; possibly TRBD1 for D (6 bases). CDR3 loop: CASSSRGTSCYGYTF. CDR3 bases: TGTGCCAGCAGTAGCAGGGGAACTTCCTGCTATGGCTACACCTTC.